This entry concerns a single TCR beta chain. Its specificity is unknown. The sample belongs to a study of T-cell memory formation after mild COVID-19. MiXCR, run by TCRdb on the 5' RACE reads, gives a single entry per CDR3 protein. In the table there are roughly 280,000 distinct CDR3 sequences, around 15% of which are singletons. V gave up 1 base and J gave up 1 base; unmatched junction bases: 4. Looked up from germline, CDR1 is SGHTA and CDR2 is FQGNSA. The length of the CDR3 is 16 residues. The study, taken as a whole, reports: Contracting CD8+ clones were enriched in EMRA, CD4+ mainly in CM and EM.

The sequence was obtained from a man between 18 and 29 years old who had mild COVID-19 (a few samples of this study predate the infection). Cell type and time point are not known. V gene TRBV7-2 combines with J gene TRBJ2-3; 8 bases are shared with TRBD1. Sequenced input: PBMCs or a T cell subset sorted from them (not recorded which). In DNA, the CDR3 is TGTGCCAGCAGCTTAGTGGGACAGGCAGGCACAGATACGCAGTATTTT. Its protein is CASSLVGQAGTDTQYF.